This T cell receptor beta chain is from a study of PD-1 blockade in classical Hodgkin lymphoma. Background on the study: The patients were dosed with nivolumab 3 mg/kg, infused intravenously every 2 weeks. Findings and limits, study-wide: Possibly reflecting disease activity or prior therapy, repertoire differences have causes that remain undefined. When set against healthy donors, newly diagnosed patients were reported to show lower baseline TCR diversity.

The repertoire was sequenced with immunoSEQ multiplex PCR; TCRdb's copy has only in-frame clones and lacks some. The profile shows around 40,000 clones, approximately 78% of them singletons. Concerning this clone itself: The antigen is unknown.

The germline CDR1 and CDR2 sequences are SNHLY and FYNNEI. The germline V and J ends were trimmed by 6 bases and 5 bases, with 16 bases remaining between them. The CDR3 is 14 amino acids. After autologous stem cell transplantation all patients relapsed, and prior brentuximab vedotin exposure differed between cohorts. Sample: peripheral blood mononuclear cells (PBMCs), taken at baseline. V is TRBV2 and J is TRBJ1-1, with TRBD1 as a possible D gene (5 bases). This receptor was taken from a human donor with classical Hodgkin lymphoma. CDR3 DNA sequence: TGTGCCAGCAGAAAGGGACTGATGAGTACTGAAGCTTTCTTT. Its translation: CASRKGLMSTEAFF. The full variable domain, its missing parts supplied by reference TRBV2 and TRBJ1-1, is EPEVTQTPSHQVTQMGQEVILRCVPISNHLYFYWYRQILGQKVEFLVSFYNNEISEKSEIFDDQFSVERPDGSNFTLKIRSTKLEDSAMYFCASRKGLMSTEAFFGQGTRLTVV.